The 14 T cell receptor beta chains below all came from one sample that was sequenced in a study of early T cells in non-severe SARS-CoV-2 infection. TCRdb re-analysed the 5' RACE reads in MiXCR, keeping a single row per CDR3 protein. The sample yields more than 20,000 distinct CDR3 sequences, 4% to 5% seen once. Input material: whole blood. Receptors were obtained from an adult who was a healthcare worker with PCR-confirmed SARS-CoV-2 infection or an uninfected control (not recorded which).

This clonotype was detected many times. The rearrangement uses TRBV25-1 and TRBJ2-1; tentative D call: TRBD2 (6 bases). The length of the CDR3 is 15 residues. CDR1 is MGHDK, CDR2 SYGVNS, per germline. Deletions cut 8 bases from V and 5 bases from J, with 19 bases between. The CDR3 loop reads CASSTGRGSNNEQFF. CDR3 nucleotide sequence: TGTGCCAGCTCAACCGGGAGAGGATCGAACAATGAGCAGTTCTTC.

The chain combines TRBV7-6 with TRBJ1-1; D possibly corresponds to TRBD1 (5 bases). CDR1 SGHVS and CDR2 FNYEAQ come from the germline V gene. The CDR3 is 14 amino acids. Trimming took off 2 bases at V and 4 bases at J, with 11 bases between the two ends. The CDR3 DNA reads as TGTGCCAGCAGCTTAAGAGGGGTGGGCACTGAAGCTTTCTTT. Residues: CASSLRGVGTEAFF.

Here the CDR3 reads CASSQGLAGEREETQYF. The CDR3 DNA sequence: TGCGCCAGCAGCCAAGGGCTAGCGGGGGAGAGGGAAGAGACCCAGTACTTC. This chain connects TRBV4-1 to TRBJ2-5, with TRBD2 matching 10 bases. V trimming: 1 base; J trimming: 3 bases; junction bases outside the gene matches: 8. The CDR3 contains 17 residues. CDR1 and CDR2 from the germline V gene are MGHRA and YSYEKL.

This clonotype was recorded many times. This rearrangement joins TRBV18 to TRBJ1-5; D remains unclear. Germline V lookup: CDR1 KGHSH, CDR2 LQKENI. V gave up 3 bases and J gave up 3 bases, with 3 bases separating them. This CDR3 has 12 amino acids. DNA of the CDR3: TGTGCCAGCTCACCGTACAATCAGCCCCAGCATTTT. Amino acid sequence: CASSPYNQPQHF.

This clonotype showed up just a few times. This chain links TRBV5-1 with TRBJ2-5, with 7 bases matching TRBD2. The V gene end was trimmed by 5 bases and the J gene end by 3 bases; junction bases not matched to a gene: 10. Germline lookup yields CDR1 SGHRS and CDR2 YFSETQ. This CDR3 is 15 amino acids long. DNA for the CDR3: TGCGCCAGCAGTGACGCAGGGAGGGTGGAAGAGACCCAGTACTTC. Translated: CASSDAGRVEETQYF.

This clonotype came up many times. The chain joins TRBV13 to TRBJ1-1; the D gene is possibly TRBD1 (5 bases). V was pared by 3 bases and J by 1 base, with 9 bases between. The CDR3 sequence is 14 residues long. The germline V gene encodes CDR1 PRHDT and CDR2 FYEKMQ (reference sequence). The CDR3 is CASSFWGTNTEAFF. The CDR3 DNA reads TGTGCCAGCAGCTTCTGGGGGACGAACACTGAAGCTTTCTTT.

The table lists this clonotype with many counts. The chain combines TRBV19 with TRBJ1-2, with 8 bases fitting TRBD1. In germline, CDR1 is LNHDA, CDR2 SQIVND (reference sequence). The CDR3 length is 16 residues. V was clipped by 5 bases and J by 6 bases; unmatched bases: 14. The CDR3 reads CASSLGQGLLLDGYTF. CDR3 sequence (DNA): TGTGCCAGTAGTCTAGGACAGGGACTTCTTTTGGATGGCTACACCTTC.

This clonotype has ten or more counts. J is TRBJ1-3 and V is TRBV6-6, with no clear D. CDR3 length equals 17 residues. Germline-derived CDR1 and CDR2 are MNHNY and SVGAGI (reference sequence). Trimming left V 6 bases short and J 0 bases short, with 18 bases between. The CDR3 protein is CASRPARRGISGNTIYF. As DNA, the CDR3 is TGTGCCAGCAGGCCGGCGAGGAGAGGGATCTCTGGAAACACCATATATTTT.

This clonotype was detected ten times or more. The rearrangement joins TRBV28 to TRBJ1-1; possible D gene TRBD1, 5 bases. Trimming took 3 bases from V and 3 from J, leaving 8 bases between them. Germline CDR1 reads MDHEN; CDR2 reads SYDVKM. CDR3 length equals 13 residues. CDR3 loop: CASSFDRYTEAFF. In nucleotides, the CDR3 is TGTGCCAGCAGTTTCGACAGATACACTGAAGCTTTCTTT. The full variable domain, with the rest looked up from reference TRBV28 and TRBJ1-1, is DVKVTQSSRYLVKRTGEKVFLECVQDMDHENMFWYRQDPGLGLRLIYFSYDVKMKEKGDIPEGYSVSREKKERFSLILESASTNQTSMYLCASSFDRYTEAFFGQGTRLTVV.

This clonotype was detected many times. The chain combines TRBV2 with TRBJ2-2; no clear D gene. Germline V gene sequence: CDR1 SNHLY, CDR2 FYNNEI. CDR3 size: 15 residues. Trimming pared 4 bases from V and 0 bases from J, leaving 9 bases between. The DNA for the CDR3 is TGTGCCAGCAGTGGAGCCGCTCCGAACACCGGGGAGCTGTTTTTT. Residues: CASSGAAPNTGELFF.

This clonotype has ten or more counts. CDR3 DNA: TGTGCCAGCAGTTTCGACACGAACACTGAAGCTTTCTTT. Its translation is CASSFDTNTEAFF. This chain links TRBV27 with TRBJ1-1, with D hard to call. V lost 3 bases, J lost 1 base, and 6 bases lay in between. This CDR3 comprises 13 residues. Germline CDR1 reads MNHEY; CDR2 reads SMNVEV (reference sequence).

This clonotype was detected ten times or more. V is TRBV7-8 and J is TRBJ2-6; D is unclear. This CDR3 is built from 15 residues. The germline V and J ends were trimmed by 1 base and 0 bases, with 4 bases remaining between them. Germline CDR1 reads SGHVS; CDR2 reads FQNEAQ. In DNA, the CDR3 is TGTGCCAGCAGCTTAGGGCACTCTGGGGCCAACGTCCTGACTTTC. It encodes CASSLGHSGANVLTF.

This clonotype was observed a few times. CDR3 coding DNA: TGTGCCAGCAGCCCGGGGGATGAACCGTTCTTC. This encodes CASSPGDEPFF. The chain joins TRBV3-1 to TRBJ2-1, with a possible D match to TRBD2 (6 bases). Germline V gives CDR1 LGHDT, CDR2 YNNKEL (reference sequence). The CDR3 runs to 11 residues. The germline V and J ends were trimmed by 4 bases and 15 bases, with 13 bases remaining between them.

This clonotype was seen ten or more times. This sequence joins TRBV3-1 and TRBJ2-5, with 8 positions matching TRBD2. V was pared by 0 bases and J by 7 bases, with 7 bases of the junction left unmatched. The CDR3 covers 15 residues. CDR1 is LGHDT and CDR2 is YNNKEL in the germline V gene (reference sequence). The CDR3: CASSQDRGRLGTQYF. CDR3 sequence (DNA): TGTGCCAGCAGCCAAGATCGCGGGAGGTTGGGGACCCAGTACTTC.